This entry is about one T cell receptor beta chain. The entry originates in a study of blood T cell repertoires in COVID-19. For the study at large: Spain, Italy and the United States supplied samples that represented acute and convalescent COVID-19. Sources were T cells, B-cell-depleted T cells, or PBMCs; the material itself was cDNA or gDNA.

Methods used by the authors: It was from reference gene primer amplification that nucleated cell counts were estimated. Using immunoSEQ multiplex PCR, the repertoire was profiled, and TCRdb retains in-frame clones only, with some absent. The D gene and trimming were derived from the DNA, and the V and J assignments and clone size from that table. This table has about 99,000 clones, about four fifths appearing once. The CDR3 has 15 amino acids. Looked up from germline, CDR1 is KGHSH and CDR2 is LQKENI. V lost 0 bases, J lost 3 bases, and 11 bases lay in between. This clonotype originated in a woman aged 80 or over with active or convalescent COVID-19. Sequenced: peripheral blood. This sequence joins TRBV18 and TRBJ1-2; D is uncertain. The DNA for the CDR3 is TGTGCCAGCTCACCACCGTCTTCCCGGGACTATGGCTACACCTTC. Its translation is CASSPPSSRDYGYTF.